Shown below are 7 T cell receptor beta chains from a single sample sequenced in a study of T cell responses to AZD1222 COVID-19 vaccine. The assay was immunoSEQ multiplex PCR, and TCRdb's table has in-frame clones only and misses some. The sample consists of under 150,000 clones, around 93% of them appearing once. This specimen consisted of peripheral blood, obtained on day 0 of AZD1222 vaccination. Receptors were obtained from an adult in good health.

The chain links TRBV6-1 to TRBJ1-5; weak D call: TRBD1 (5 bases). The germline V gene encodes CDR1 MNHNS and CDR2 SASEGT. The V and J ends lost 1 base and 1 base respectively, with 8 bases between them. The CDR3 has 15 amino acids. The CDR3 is CASSEGDLSNQPQHF. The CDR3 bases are TGTGCCAGCAGTGAAGGGGACTTGAGCAATCAGCCCCAGCATTTT.

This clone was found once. This CDR3 is CASSPTEFYGYTF. The CDR3 DNA reads as TGTGCCAGCTCACCAACAGAATTCTATGGCTACACCTTC. The chain joins TRBV18 to TRBJ1-2; D unclear. The germline V gene has CDR1 KGHSH and CDR2 LQKENI. The germline V and J ends were trimmed by 2 bases and 4 bases, with 8 bases remaining between them. The CDR3 loop spans 13 amino acids.

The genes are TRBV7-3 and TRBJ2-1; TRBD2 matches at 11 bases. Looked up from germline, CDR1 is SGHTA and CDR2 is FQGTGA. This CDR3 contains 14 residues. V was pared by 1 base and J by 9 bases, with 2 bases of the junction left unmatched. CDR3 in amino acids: CASSLRGTSGEQFF. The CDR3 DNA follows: TGTGCCAGCAGCTTAAGGGGGACTAGCGGTGAGCAGTTCTTC. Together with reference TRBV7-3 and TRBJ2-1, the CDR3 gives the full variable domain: GAGVSQTPSNKVTEKGKYVELRCDPISGHTALYWYRQSLGQGPEFLIYFQGTGAADDSGLPNDRFFAVRPEGSVSTLKIQRTERGDSAVYLCASSLRGTSGEQFFGPGTRLTVL.

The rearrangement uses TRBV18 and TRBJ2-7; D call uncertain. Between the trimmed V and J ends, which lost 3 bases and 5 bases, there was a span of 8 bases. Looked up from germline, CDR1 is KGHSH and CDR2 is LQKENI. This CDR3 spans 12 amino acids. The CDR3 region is CASSPDGHEQYF. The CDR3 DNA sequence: TGTGCCAGCTCACCGGACGGGCACGAGCAGTACTTC.

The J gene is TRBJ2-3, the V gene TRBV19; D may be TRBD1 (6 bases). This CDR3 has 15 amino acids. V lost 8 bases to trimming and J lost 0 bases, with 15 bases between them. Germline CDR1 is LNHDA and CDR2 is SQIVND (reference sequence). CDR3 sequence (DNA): TGTGCCAGTGCCCCTAGGGACACTAGCACAGATACGCAGTATTTT. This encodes CASAPRDTSTDTQYF. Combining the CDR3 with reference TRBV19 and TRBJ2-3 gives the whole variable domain DGGITQSPKYLFRKEGQNVTLSCEQNLNHDAMYWYRQDPGQGLRLIYYSQIVNDFQKGDIAEGYSVSREKKESFPLTVTSAQKNPTAFYLCASAPRDTSTDTQYFGPGTRLTVL.

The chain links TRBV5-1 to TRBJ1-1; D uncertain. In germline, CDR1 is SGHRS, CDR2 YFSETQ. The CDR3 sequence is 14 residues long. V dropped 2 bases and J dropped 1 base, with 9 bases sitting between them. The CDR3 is CASSFSSANTEAFF. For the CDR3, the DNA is TGCGCCAGCAGCTTCTCATCCGCGAACACTGAAGCTTTCTTT.

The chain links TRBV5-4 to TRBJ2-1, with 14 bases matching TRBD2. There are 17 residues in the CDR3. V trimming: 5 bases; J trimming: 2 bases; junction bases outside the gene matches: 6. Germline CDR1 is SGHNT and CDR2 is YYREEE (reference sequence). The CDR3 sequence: CASRPTSGGATYNEQFF. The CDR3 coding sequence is TGTGCCAGCAGGCCGACTAGCGGGGGGGCAACCTACAATGAGCAGTTCTTC. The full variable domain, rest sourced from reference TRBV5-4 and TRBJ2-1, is ETGVTQSPTHLIKTRGQQVTLRCSSQSGHNTVSWYQQALGQGPQFIFQYYREEENGRGNFPPRFSGLQFPNYSSELNVNALELDDSALYLCASRPTSGGATYNEQFFGPGTRLTVL.